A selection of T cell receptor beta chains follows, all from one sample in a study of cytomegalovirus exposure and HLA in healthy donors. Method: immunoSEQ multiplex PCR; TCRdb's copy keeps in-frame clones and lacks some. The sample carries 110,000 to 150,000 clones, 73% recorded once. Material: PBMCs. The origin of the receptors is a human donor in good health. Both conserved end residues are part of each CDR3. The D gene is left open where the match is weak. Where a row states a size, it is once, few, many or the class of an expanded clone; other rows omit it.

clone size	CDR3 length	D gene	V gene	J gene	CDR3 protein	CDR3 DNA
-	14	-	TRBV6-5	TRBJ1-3	CASRPQYSGNTIYF	TGTGCCAGCAGACCACAGTACTCTGGAAACACCATATATTTT
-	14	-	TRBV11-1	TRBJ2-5	CASSPRDTKETQYF	TGTGCCAGCAGCCCCAGGGACACAAAAGAGACCCAGTACTTC
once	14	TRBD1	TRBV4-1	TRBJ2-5	CASSQGDSTNEQYF	TGCGCCAGCAGCCAAGGGGACAGCACAAATGAGCAGTACTTC
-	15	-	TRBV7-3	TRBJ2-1	CASSLTRDPYNEQFF	TGTGCCAGCAGCTTAACACGGGATCCGTACAATGAGCAGTTCTTC
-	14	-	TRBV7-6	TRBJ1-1	CASSLFTGTPEAFF	TGTGCCAGCAGCCTCTTCACCGGGACACCAGAAGCTTTCTTT
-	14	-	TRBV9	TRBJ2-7	CASSVDGASYEQYF	TGTGCCAGCAGCGTAGATGGGGCCTCCTACGAGCAGTACTTC
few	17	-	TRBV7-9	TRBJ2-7	CASSLERWGRGGDEQYF	TGTGCCAGCAGCTTAGAAAGGTGGGGCAGGGGAGGGGACGAGCAGTACTTC
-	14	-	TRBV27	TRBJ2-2	CASSFTGGTGELFF	TGTGCCAGCAGTTTCACCGGTGGCACCGGGGAGCTGTTTTTT
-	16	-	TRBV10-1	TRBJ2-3	CASSESDRIPSDTQYF	TGCGCCAGCAGTGAGTCTGATAGAATCCCGTCAGATACGCAGTATTTT
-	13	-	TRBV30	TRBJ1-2	CAWSATGSHGYTF	TGTGCCTGGAGTGCAACAGGGTCCCATGGCTACACCTTC
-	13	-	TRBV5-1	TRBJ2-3	CASSLQGADTQYF	TGCGCCAGCAGCTTGCAAGGAGCAGATACGCAGTATTTT
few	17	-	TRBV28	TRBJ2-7	CASSLRQGPYRFYEQYF	TGTGCCAGCAGTTTGAGGCAGGGGCCCTACCGGTTCTACGAGCAGTACTTC